Listed here is a single T cell receptor beta chain. This clonotype was seen many times. What antigen it recognizes has not been identified. Within one base of it there is no much larger clone, and no base qualities were kept. The junction shows trimming of 7 bases on V and 0 bases on J, plus 10 bases between the germline ends. Measured from the cysteine to the phenylalanine, the CDR3 is 14 residues long. The CDR3 DNA has 42 bases and is translated from base 1. Based on the germline V gene, the CDR1 and CDR2 sequences are MDHEN and SYDVKM. Libraries were prepared through multiplex PCR. Instrument used: Illumina HiSeq 4000. To build TCR beta libraries, CDR3 regions were amplified by Arm-PCR using iRepertoire HTBI primers. PCR products were gel purified before sequencing. In the authors' own workflow: Gene usage analysis of CDR3 amino acid clonotypes used the approximately 56 TRBV and 11 to 15 TRBJ segments found across samples. COPE and FqMerger were used to merge the filtered high-quality paired reads into contigs. BLAST was used to align contigs to IMGT TRBV, TRBD and TRBJ reference genes, and CDR3 was defined according to IMGT. Any clonotype with a frequency above 0.1% was classified as a highly expanded clone. Repertoire diversity was measured by Shannon entropy, and V-J evenness by the Gini coefficient. Clonotypes shared by more than one individual were considered public. Using fastp at Q25 and MiXCR, TCRdb reprocessed the public reads and kept productive beta chains. Entries are consolidated by CDR3 protein sequence, retaining the most common genes and DNA. It is TCRdb's table, rather than the study itself, that gives the V and J calls and clone size. Within this sample are about 420,000 distinct CDR3 sequences, with around 17% of them counted one time only. Approximately 22% of the sample lies in the top ten.

The sample is drawn from a study of regulatory T cells in long-lasting Graves disease (TCRdb year 2021). For the study in its entirety: In the newly diagnosed Graves' disease group, patients had been taking antithyroid drugs for less than 3 months. Peripheral blood TCR sequencing and RNA sequencing compared persistent Graves' disease patients with newly diagnosed Graves' disease patients. The study was conducted in China and was registered as a clinical trial. A total of around 33 samples underwent TCR sequencing, from about 13 patients with persistent Graves' disease and around 20 patients with newly diagnosed Graves' disease.

The investigation overall reported the following: A larger number of public clonotypes was shared among persistent patients (fewer than 3,000) than among newly diagnosed patients (roughly 970). Compared with newly diagnosed patients, persistent Graves' disease patients had lower TCR Shannon entropy and fewer highly expanded clones, which suggests clonal expansion. The small sample size was acknowledged by the authors as a limitation that may reduce accuracy. Preferential use of TRBV28, TRBJ1-2 and TRBJ2-5 was observed in persistent disease, whereas TRBV20-1 and TRBJ2-1 were favored in newly diagnosed disease. Only the TCR beta chain was sequenced and analyzed. Peripheral blood alone was examined, since thyroid tissue, which constituted the primary lesion, could not be accessed.

The sample's time point label, in plain terms: newly diagnosed GD, antithyroid drugs for less than 3 months. For both TCR sequencing and RNA sequencing, RNA was extracted from PBMCs in TRIzol. Graves' disease was diagnosed according to American Thyroid Association guidelines. Patients for the study were recruited at an endocrinology department in Xi'an, China. Each patient gave approximately 8.8 milliliters of peripheral blood, collected in an EDTA anticoagulant tube. Ficoll Paque Plus density gradient separation was used to isolate PBMCs, and no additional T cell sorting was done. RNA quality was checked with an Agilent 2100 Bioanalyzer and agarose gel, and concentration with a NanoDrop 2000. The same sample was also studied in work on T cells in Graves' hyperthyroidism and ophthalmopathy. That second report states: A patient counted as having stable Graves' hyperthyroidism if no progression to ophthalmopathy occurred over 18 months of follow-up. Hyperthyroidism patients were aged 18 to 65 years and newly diagnosed, with disease duration of less than 2 months. The study excluded patients with uncontrolled infections, other autoimmune diseases, pregnancy or lactation. Clinical symptoms, serum thyroxine and TRAb, thyroid ultrasound, and orbital computed tomography formed the basis for the diagnoses. For the first round of RT-PCR on the TCR CDR3, the HTBI primer set was used together with the Qiagen OneStep RT-PCR kit. Blood samples also contained most of the expanded thyroid clonotypes (frequency above 0.001), which suggests that blood repertoires may reflect thyroid immune responses. Ophthalmopathy was separated from stable hyperthyroidism by a 13 V-J signature model, with approximately 85% sensitivity and about 81% specificity obtained in cross-validation and 80%/75% obtained in testing. In validation, the model predicted progression to ophthalmopathy a median of 6.5 months before onset, with about 71% sensitivity and around 76% specificity. TCR V-J signatures able to tell the groups apart were searched for in a discovery cohort of more than 90 patients, of whom around 42 had Graves' ophthalmopathy and 57 had stable Graves' hyperthyroidism. Prospective prediction of ophthalmopathy was tested in an independent validation cohort of under 20 hyperthyroidism patients and 17 patients who later progressed to ophthalmopathy. For training and testing, the 100 patients in the discovery cohort were randomly divided in a 7:3 ratio. Thyroid tissue and blood T-cell repertoires from six Graves' hyperthyroidism patients were also compared in the study. After blood sampling, hyperthyroidism patients were treated with methimazole at a starting dose of 30 mg daily, and ophthalmopathy patients were treated with high-dose intravenous methylprednisolone. The libraries were constructed in a second round of multiplex PCR and then size-selected and purified. The libraries were sequenced on an Illumina HiSeq2000 using paired-end 100 bp reads. SOAPnuke was used to process the raw data, throwing out any read that contained adapters or uncalled bases, had a mean Phred below 15, or lacked an exact constant-primer or identifier match. COPE v1.2.5 was used to merge high-quality paired reads, and clonotypes were defined as unique nucleotide sequences. MiTCR v1.1 was used to align the clonotypes against IMGT TRBV, TRBD and TRBJ reference segments. The analysis included only V-J combinations with a frequency above 0.0001, which together covered around 99% of the repertoires. The TCS score was defined as F50 (clonal expansion) divided by E x V (chaos), with BLOSUM62-based TCRdist calculated between CDR3 peptides within each V-J. Welch's t-statistics and random forest reduced around 520 V-J features to 10 to 15, which were used in a naive Bayes classifier (R e1071). No statistical method was used to fix the sample size in advance, and group allocation was not hidden from the investigators. The paper describes TCR Vbeta CDR3 sequencing of 140 or so peripheral blood samples, made up of fewer than 50 ophthalmopathy patients, approximately 73 hyperthyroidism patients and about 17 progressor patients.

The clonotype comes from a woman under 30 with Graves disease. Donor details come from another sample of the same person, matched by shared clones. Rearrangement joined TRBV28 to TRBJ2-1; TRBD1 is a possible D gene, resting on 6 matching bases. The specimen comprised peripheral blood mononuclear cells (PBMCs), sampled at new diagnosis, from a patient treated with antithyroid drugs. This receptor has the CDR3 CASIGGYSYNEQFF. The nucleotides read TGTGCCAGCATAGGGGGATACTCCTACAATGAGCAGTTCTTC.